These 10 T cell receptor beta chains were all obtained from the same sample, sequenced in a study of blood T cells in healthy people across ages (dated by TCRdb to the mid-2010s). Preparation of the library involved 5' RACE. Sequenced on an Illumina HiSeq 2500. A second PCR of about 6 to 11 cycles was run with a J-beta primer mix and a sample-barcoded 5' primer. Using fastp at Q25 and MiXCR, TCRdb reprocessed the public reads and kept productive beta chains. Each record represents a unique CDR3 protein, reported with the most common genes and DNA among its rows. Present in this sample are over 600,000 distinct CDR3 sequences, about 56% of which were seen just once. The ten top clones hold under 30% of the sample. Sequencing used blood. Every receptor here comes from a man aged 35 to 55 in good health.

The V call is TRBV7-2, the J call TRBJ2-1, with D tentatively TRBD1 (5 bases). CDR3 length: 12 residues. CDR1 is SGHTA and CDR2 is FQGNSA in the germline V gene. With 2 bases removed from V and 9 bases from J, the gap between germline ends came to 8 bases. CDR3 nucleotide sequence: TGTGCCAGCAGCTTAATCAGGGTTGAGCAGTTCTTC. Translation gives CASSLIRVEQFF.

V usage is TRBV6-5 and J usage is TRBJ2-3; D is possibly TRBD2 (6 bases). From germline, CDR1 is MNHEY and CDR2 SVGAGI. The CDR3 is made up of 13 amino acids. Trimming took 2 bases from V and 5 from J, leaving 8 bases between them. CDR3 region: CASSYGRKDTQYF. The CDR3 DNA is TGTGCCAGCAGTTACGGGAGGAAAGATACGCAGTATTTT.

CDR3: CASSMGTDERRETQYF. The CDR3 DNA follows: TGTGCCAGCAGTATGGGGACCGATGAACGGAGAGAGACCCAGTACTTC. The gene calls are TRBV6-2 or TRBV6-3 and TRBJ2-7; D possibly matches TRBD1 or TRBD2 (5 bases each). The assigned J gene may be wrong: the sequence end matches TRBJ2-5 better. The CDR3 consists of 16 residues. The germline gives CDR1 MNHEY, CDR2 SVGEGT.

V and J are TRBV5-5 and TRBJ1-1, with 11 bases matching TRBD1. Germline trimming cut 2 bases from V and 7 bases from J; bases unmatched to any gene: 7. Germline CDR1 and CDR2: SGHKS and YYEKEE (reference sequence). The CDR3 has 15 amino acids. CDR3 amino acids: CASSFRGQGANEAFF. The CDR3 nucleotides read TGTGCCAGCAGCTTTCGAGGACAGGGGGCGAATGAAGCTTTCTTT.

This rearrangement joins TRBV2 to TRBJ2-4; D is ambiguous. TRBJ2-5 matches the DNA end more closely, so the J call is doubtful. The CDR3 runs 12 residues. In germline, CDR1 is SNHLY, CDR2 FYNNEI. The CDR3 sequence is CASMPVQETQYF. The CDR3 DNA reads as TGTGCCAGCATGCCCGTCCAAGAGACCCAGTACTTC.

The chain uses TRBV29-1 and TRBJ1-1, with D unclear. V dropped 7 bases and J dropped 2 bases, with 14 bases sitting between them. The CDR3 consists of 13 residues. Germline V gives CDR1 SQVTM, CDR2 ANQGSEA. CDR3 in amino acids: CSGRAGPNTEAFF. The CDR3 DNA reads TGCAGCGGAAGGGCAGGTCCAAACACTGAAGCTTTCTTT.

In its sample, this clonotype was seen a few times. The rearrangement uses TRBV29-1 and TRBJ2-1; the D is unclear. Germline V gene sequence: CDR1 SQVTM, CDR2 ANQGSEA. Trimming removed 4 bases from V and 6 bases from J, with 13 bases in between. The CDR3 totals 13 residues. CDR3 region: CSVGQLASNEQFF. The CDR3 bases are TGCAGCGTTGGGCAGCTCGCCTCCAATGAGCAGTTCTTC.

The CDR3 here is CASSEVGYEQYF. The CDR3 bases are TGTGCCAGCAGTGAAGTGGGGTACGAGCAGTACTTC. The chain carries TRBV2 and TRBJ2-7; no reliable D call. CDR1 is SNHLY and CDR2 is FYNNEI in the germline V gene. The CDR3 loop spans 12 amino acids. Trimming cost V 1 base and J 4 bases, with 5 bases left between them.

This chain uses TRBV27 with TRBJ1-4; 7 bases are a match to TRBD1. Losses at the gene ends were 10 bases for V and 7 bases for J; bases not matched to a gene: 12. The CDR3 is 14 residues long. Germline V CDR1 and CDR2: MNHEY, SMNVEV (reference sequence). CDR3 coding DNA: TGTGCCACTAAGCCAGACAGGGCCTTTGAAAAACTGTTTTTT. Its translation is CATKPDRAFEKLFF.

This rearrangement joins TRBV6-5 to TRBJ2-6; TRBD2 is a possible D gene (5 bases). This CDR3 comprises 17 residues. Trimming took off 4 bases at V and 0 bases at J, with 13 bases between the two ends. CDR1 is MNHEY, CDR2 SVGAGI, per germline. The CDR3 protein is CASSSQGLSSGANVLTF. Written as DNA, the CDR3 is TGTGCCAGCAGTTCTCAAGGACTGAGCTCTGGGGCCAACGTCCTGACTTTC.